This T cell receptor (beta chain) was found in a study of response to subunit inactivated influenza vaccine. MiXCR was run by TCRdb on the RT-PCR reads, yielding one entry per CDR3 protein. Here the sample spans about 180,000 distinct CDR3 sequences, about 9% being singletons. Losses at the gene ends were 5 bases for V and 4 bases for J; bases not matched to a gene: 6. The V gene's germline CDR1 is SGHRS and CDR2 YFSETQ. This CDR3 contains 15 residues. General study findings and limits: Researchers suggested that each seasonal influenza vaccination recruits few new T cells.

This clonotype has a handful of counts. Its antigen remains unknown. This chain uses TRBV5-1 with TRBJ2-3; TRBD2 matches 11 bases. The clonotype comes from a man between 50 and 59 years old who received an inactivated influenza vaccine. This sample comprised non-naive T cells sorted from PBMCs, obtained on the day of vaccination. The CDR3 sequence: CASRQEGLAADTQYF. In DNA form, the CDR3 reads TGCGCCAGCAGACAGGAGGGACTAGCGGCAGATACGCAGTATTTT.